The 5 T cell receptor beta chains reported below all come from one sample, sequenced in a study of Graves' ophthalmopathy and Graves' hyperthyroidism. Amplifying from RNA transcripts, the study obtained TCR beta CDR3 regions. First-round RT-PCR used HTBI primers; second-round multiplex PCR followed. Each CDR3 protein is one row after TCRdb ran MiXCR on the multiplex PCR reads. The sample has nearly 400,000 distinct CDR3 sequences, around 17% seen once. The material sequenced was peripheral blood. All receptors come from a woman in her late teens or twenties with Graves' ophthalmopathy.

The chain joins TRBV2 to TRBJ1-1; D is possibly TRBD1 (5 bases). The CDR3 consists of 13 residues. Germline assignment: CDR1 SNHLY and CDR2 FYNNEI. The V end was cut by 6 bases, the J end by 4 bases, with 12 bases between. CDR3 DNA: TGTGCCAGCAGGTTCACCGGGGGCACTGAAGCTTTCTTT. It codes for CASRFTGGTEAFF. The variable domain in full, completed from reference TRBV2 and TRBJ1-1, reads EPEVTQTPSHQVTQMGQEVILRCVPISNHLYFYWYRQILGQKVEFLVSFYNNEISEKSEIFDDQFSVERPDGSNFTLKIRSTKLEDSAMYFCASRFTGGTEAFFGQGTRLTVV.

The rearrangement uses TRBV12-3 or TRBV12-4 and TRBJ1-2; unclear D gene. The CDR3 length is 12 residues. V lost 0 bases and J 7 bases, leaving 6 bases between the germline ends. Here the CDR3 reads CASSLATGGYTF. In nucleotides, the CDR3 is TGTGCCAGCAGTTTAGCGACGGGTGGCTACACCTTC.

In regard to this clonotype: At one end the junction does not follow the germline gene, possibly because of a read error. The chain combines TRBV5-8 with TRBJ1-1; unclear D gene. The CDR3 totals 15 residues. From germline, CDR1 is SGHTS and CDR2 YDEGEE. The CDR3 sequence is CASSMDPDGYTEASF. Written as DNA, the CDR3 is TGTGCCAGTAGTATGGATCCGGACGGGTACACTGAAGCTTCCTTT.

This clonotype was counted at least ten times. The J gene is TRBJ1-5, the V gene TRBV30; TRBD1 is a possible D gene (5 bases). CDR1 is GTSNPN, CDR2 SVGIG, per germline (reference sequence). The CDR3 totals 13 residues. The V end was cut by 5 bases, the J end by 7 bases, with 15 bases between. The CDR3 nucleotides are TGTGCCTGGGCGGGATTCAGGGACCAGCCCCAGCATTTT. Its protein is CAWAGFRDQPQHF.

There are many counts of this clonotype. V is TRBV12-3 or TRBV12-4 and J is TRBJ1-6, with D hard to call. The length of the CDR3 is 11 residues. The V gene lost 6 bases and the J gene lost 7 bases, with 4 bases spanning the gap. The CDR3 region is CASRLNSPLHF. DNA for the CDR3: TGTGCCAGCAGGTTGAATTCACCCCTCCACTTT.